The 19 T cell receptor beta chains below were found in one sample sequenced in a study of shared clonotypes between healthy human individuals. Generated by immunoSEQ multiplex PCR, the TCRdb table keeps only in-frame clones and is missing some. The sample lists around 500,000 clones, around 80% occurring once. Sequences were obtained from PBMCs. The receptors were gathered from a woman in her forties in good health. Some clones in this sample may be carry-over from other donors' samples.

The chain joins TRBV9 to TRBJ2-5; 10 positions agree with TRBD2. Trimming at V came to 4 bases and at J to 5 bases, leaving 11 bases not matched to a gene. The length of the CDR3 is 16 residues. Germline CDR1 reads SGDLS; CDR2 reads YYNGEE. As DNA, the CDR3 is TGTGCCAGCAGCTCCTCACTAGCGGGATACGGGGAGACCCAGTACTTC. Translating gives CASSSSLAGYGETQYF. The full variable domain, completed using reference TRBV9 and TRBJ2-5, is DSGVTQTPKHLITATGQRVTLRCSPRSGDLSVYWYQQSLDQGLQFLIQYYNGEERAKGNILERFSAQQFPDLHSELNLSSLELGDSALYFCASSSSLAGYGETQYFGPGTRLLVL.

The chain couples TRBV28 to TRBJ1-1; D is perhaps TRBD1 (6 bases). The length of the CDR3 is 14 residues. The V end was cut by 4 bases, the J end by 1 base, with 10 bases between. The germline CDR1 and CDR2 sequences are MDHEN and SYDVKM. CDR3 sequence: CASSSGGANTEAFF. CDR3 sequence (DNA): TGTGCCAGCAGTTCCGGGGGGGCGAACACTGAAGCTTTCTTT.

The J gene is TRBJ1-5, the V gene TRBV19, with a possible D match to TRBD1 (6 bases). Germline V gives CDR1 LNHDA, CDR2 SQIVND (reference sequence). V dropped 1 base and J dropped 6 bases, with 10 bases sitting between them. This CDR3 has 14 residues. The CDR3 nucleotides are TGTGCCAGTAGTATAGGGCAGGGGTTTCAGCCCCAGCATTTT. It translates to CASSIGQGFQPQHF.

This chain joins TRBV10-3 and TRBJ2-5, with TRBD2 matching 7 bases. The germline V gene encodes CDR1 ENHRY and CDR2 SYGVKD. V shed 8 bases and J 2 bases; nucleotides not matched to a gene: 5. The CDR3 is 13 amino acids. The CDR3 DNA follows: TGTGCCATCCGGCCAGCGGGACAAGAGACCCAGTACTTC. Translation gives CAIRPAGQETQYF.

The sample holds a few counts of this clone. The chain joins TRBV6-5 to TRBJ2-7; D unclear. V gave up 4 bases and J gave up 3 bases, with 10 bases separating them. Germline CDR1 and CDR2: MNHEY and SVGAGI. This CDR3 region has 13 residues. CDR3 nucleotide sequence: TGTGCCAGCAGTTGGAGTGAGATCTACGAGCAGTACTTC. It yields the protein CASSWSEIYEQYF.

The chain employs TRBV7-2 and TRBJ2-2, with 9 bases matching TRBD2. Germline-derived CDR1 and CDR2 are SGHTA and FQGNSA. The CDR3 is made up of 16 amino acids. V was pared by 5 bases and J by 7 bases, with 11 bases of the junction left unmatched. CDR3 loop: CASSPNGGRAVGELFF. The CDR3 DNA reads as TGTGCCAGCAGCCCGAATGGCGGGAGGGCGGTCGGGGAGCTGTTTTTT.

This chain connects TRBV5-1 to TRBJ2-7, with 7 bases fitting TRBD2. Per the germline V gene, CDR1 is SGHRS and CDR2 is YFSETQ. J gave up 3 bases and V 5 bases, and 14 bases lay outside the gene matches. The CDR3 is 16 residues long. In DNA form, the CDR3 reads TGCGCCAGCAGACCTTATAAGGGAGGGGACCTCTACGAGCAGTACTTC. Protein product: CASRPYKGGDLYEQYF. Based on the CDR3 plus reference TRBV5-1 and TRBJ2-7, the full variable domain is KAGVTQTPRYLIKTRGQQVTLSCSPISGHRSVSWYQQTPGQGLQFLFEYFSETQRNKGNFPGRFSGRQFSNSRSEMNVSTLELGDSALYLCASRPYKGGDLYEQYFGPGTRLTVT.

The V and J genes are TRBV9 and TRBJ2-1, with TRBD2 matching over 7 bases. Per the germline V gene, CDR1 is SGDLS and CDR2 is YYNGEE. J was trimmed by 4 bases and V by 3 bases; bases with no gene match: 4. There are 14 residues in the CDR3. In DNA form, the CDR3 reads TGTGCCAGCAGCGCCGCTAGCGGATACAATGAGCAGTTCTTC. This translates into CASSAASGYNEQFF.

J is TRBJ1-1 and V is TRBV5-5; TRBD1 matches 8 bases. CDR1 SGHKS and CDR2 YYEKEE come from the germline V gene (reference sequence). The CDR3 sequence is 14 residues long. Trimming at V came to 6 bases and at J to 4 bases, leaving 8 bases not matched to a gene. The CDR3: CASTIEQGGTEAFF. The CDR3, as DNA: TGTGCCAGCACTATAGAACAGGGGGGCACTGAAGCTTTCTTT.

V is TRBV5-1 and J is TRBJ2-7, with 8 bases identical to TRBD1. CDR3 size: 14 residues. Germline V gene data show CDR1 as SGHRS and CDR2 as YFSETQ. V shed 7 bases and J 3 bases; nucleotides not matched to a gene: 9. The CDR3 region is CASGGQDSHYEQYF. The CDR3 DNA reads TGCGCCAGCGGGGGACAGGACAGCCACTACGAGCAGTACTTC.

The chain is built from TRBV6-1 and TRBJ2-7, with TRBD2 matching 12 bases. V trimming: 6 bases; J trimming: 3 bases; junction bases outside the gene matches: 6. The CDR3 length is 15 residues. Germline assignment: CDR1 MNHNS and CDR2 SASEGT. The CDR3 spells CASSLTSGSFYEQYF. CDR3 nucleotide sequence: TGTGCCAGCAGCCTGACTAGCGGGAGTTTCTACGAGCAGTACTTC.

The chain combines TRBV5-6 with TRBJ2-3; D is uncertain. The CDR3 runs 11 residues. V lost 5 bases and J lost 6, with 7 bases in between. The V gene's germline CDR1 is SGHDT and CDR2 YYEEEE. CDR3 region: CASRRADTQYF. The CDR3 nucleotides read TGTGCCAGCAGACGAGCCGATACGCAGTATTTT.

V usage is TRBV9 and J usage is TRBJ1-1; D is ambiguous. Per the germline V gene, CDR1 is SGDLS and CDR2 is YYNGEE. The CDR3 runs 15 residues. V lost 4 bases and J 6 bases, leaving 19 bases between the germline ends. Here the CDR3 reads CASSSSWGGRAEAFF. DNA of the CDR3: TGTGCCAGCAGCTCAAGTTGGGGAGGGCGGGCTGAAGCTTTCTTT.

This chain connects TRBV9 to TRBJ2-5; D may correspond to TRBD1 or TRBD2 (5 bases each). The CDR3 extends over 14 amino acids. Germline V gene lookup returns CDR1 SGDLS and CDR2 YYNGEE. V was cut by 3 bases and J by 3 bases, with 12 bases left in between. This chain's CDR3 is CASSDRDQKETQYF. The CDR3 coding sequence is TGTGCCAGCAGCGACCGGGACCAAAAAGAGACCCAGTACTTC.

The rearrangement links TRBV6-1 to TRBJ1-1; unclear D gene. The germline V gene encodes CDR1 MNHNS and CDR2 SASEGT. Trimming took 2 bases from V and 1 from J, leaving 5 bases between them. This CDR3 spans 13 amino acids. This chain's CDR3 is CASSETANTEAFF. Written as DNA, the CDR3 is TGTGCCAGCAGTGAAACGGCGAACACTGAAGCTTTCTTT.

This clone was counted only a few times. The chain joins TRBV11-2 to TRBJ2-7, with D unresolved. Germline V lookup: CDR1 SGHAT, CDR2 FQNNGV. V lost 0 bases and J 3 bases, leaving 9 bases between the germline ends. This CDR3 has 14 amino acids. The CDR3 bases are TGTGCCAGCAGCTTAGATCGATCCCACTACGAGCAGTACTTC. Its translation is CASSLDRSHYEQYF. Together with reference TRBV11-2 and TRBJ2-7, the CDR3 gives the full variable domain: EAGVAQSPRYKIIEKRQSVAFWCNPISGHATLYWYQQILGQGPKLLIQFQNNGVVDDSQLPKDRFSAERLKGVDSTLKIQPAKLEDSAVYLCASSLDRSHYEQYFGPGTRLTVT.

This clone was seen only once. As DNA, the CDR3 is TGTGCCAGCAGCTTATTAGCGGGAATGGTCACAGATACGCAGTATTTT. Protein: CASSLLAGMVTDTQYF. The rearrangement links TRBV7-9 to TRBJ2-3; 8 nucleotides match TRBD2. The CDR3 totals 16 residues. Germline V gene lookup returns CDR1 SEHNR and CDR2 FQNEAQ (reference sequence). V was clipped by 2 bases and J by 2 bases; unmatched bases: 6.

Points on this clone: This likely traces to a read error, being one base from a far larger clone. V is TRBV20-1 and J is TRBJ2-5; D uncertain. This CDR3 spans 11 amino acids. Germline V CDR1 and CDR2: DFQATT, SNEGSKA (reference sequence). The CDR3 DNA reads TGCAGCGGACGGTTAGGAGAGACCCAGTACTTC. This translates into CSGRLGETQYF.

The rearrangement uses TRBV19 and TRBJ1-4; maybe TRBD1 (5 bases). This CDR3 comprises 13 residues. Trimming removed 6 bases at V and 8 bases at J, with 13 bases between. The germline V gene encodes CDR1 LNHDA and CDR2 SQIVND (reference sequence). CDR3: CASSPGLWEKLFF. The CDR3 DNA follows: TGTGCCAGTAGCCCAGGGTTGTGGGAAAAACTGTTTTTT.